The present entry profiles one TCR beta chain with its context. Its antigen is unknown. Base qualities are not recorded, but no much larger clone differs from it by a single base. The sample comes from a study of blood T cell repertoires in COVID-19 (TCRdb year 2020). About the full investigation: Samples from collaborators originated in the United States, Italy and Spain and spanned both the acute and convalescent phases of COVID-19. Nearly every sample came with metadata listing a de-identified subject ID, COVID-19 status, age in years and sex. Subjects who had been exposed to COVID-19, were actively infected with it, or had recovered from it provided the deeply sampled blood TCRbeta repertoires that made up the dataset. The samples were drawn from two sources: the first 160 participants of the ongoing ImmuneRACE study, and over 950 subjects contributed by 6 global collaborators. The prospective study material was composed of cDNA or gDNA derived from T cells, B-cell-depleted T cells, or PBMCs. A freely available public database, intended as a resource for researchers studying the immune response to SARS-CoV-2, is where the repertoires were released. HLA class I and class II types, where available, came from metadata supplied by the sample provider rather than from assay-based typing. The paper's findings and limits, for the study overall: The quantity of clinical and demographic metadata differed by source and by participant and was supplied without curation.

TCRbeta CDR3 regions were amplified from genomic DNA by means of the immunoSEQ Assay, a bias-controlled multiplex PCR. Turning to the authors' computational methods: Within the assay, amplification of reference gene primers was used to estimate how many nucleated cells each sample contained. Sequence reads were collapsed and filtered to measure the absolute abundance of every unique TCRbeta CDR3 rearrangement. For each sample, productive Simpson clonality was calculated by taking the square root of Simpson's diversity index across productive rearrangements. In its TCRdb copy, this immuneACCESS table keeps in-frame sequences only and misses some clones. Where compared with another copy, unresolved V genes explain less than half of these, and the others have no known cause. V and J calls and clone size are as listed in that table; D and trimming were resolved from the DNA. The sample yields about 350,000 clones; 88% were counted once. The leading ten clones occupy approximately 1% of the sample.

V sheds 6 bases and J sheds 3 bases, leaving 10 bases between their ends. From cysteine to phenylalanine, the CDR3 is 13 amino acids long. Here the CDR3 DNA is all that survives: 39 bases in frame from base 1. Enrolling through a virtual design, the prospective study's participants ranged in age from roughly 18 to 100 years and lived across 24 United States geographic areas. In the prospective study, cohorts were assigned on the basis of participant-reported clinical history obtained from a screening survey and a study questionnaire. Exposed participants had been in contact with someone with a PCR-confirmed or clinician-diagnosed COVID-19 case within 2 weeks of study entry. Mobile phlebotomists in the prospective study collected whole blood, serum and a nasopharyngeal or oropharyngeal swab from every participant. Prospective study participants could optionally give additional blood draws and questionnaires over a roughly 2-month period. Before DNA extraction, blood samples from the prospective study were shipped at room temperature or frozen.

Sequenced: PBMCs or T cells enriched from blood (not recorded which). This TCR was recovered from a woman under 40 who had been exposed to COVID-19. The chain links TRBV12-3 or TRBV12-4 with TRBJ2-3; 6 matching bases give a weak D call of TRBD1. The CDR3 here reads CASSYGQTDTQYF. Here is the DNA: TGTGCCAGCAGCTACGGACAGACAGATACGCAGTATTTT.